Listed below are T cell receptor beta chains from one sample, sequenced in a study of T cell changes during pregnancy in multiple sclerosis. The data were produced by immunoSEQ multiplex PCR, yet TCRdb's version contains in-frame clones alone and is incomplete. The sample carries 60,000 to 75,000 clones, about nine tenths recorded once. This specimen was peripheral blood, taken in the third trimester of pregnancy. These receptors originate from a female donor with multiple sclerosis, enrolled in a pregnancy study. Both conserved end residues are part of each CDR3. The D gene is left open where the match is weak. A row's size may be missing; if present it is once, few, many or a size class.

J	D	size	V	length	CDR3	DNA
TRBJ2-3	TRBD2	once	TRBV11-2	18	CASSSRSLAVESTDTQYF	TGTGCCAGCAGCTCCCGTTCACTAGCGGTCGAAAGCACAGATACGCAGTATTTT
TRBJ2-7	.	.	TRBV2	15	CASTMGGNRAYEQYF	TGTGCCAGCACAATGGGGGGTAATAGGGCCTACGAGCAGTACTTC
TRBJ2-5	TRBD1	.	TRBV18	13	CASSPDREETQYF	TGTGCCAGCTCACCGGACAGGGAAGAGACCCAGTACTTC
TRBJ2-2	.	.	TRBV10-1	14	CASSDPVGTGELFF	TGCGCCAGCAGTGACCCCGTCGGCACCGGGGAGCTGTTTTTT
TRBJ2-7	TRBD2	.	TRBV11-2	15	CASSLGGGGPYEQYF	TGTGCCAGCAGCTTAGGCGGCGGGGGGCCATACGAGCAGTACTTC
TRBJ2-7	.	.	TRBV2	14	CASSEQGLSYEQYF	TGTGCCAGCAGTGAACAGGGTCTCTCCTACGAGCAGTACTTC
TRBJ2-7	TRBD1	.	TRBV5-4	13	CASFVDRGGEQYF	TGTGCCAGCTTCGTGGACAGGGGCGGAGAGCAGTACTTC
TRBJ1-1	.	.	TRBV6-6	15	CASSYQEQGGTEAFF	TGTGCCAGCAGTTACCAGGAGCAGGGAGGAACTGAAGCTTTCTTT
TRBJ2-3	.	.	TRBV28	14	CASREGSSTDTQYF	TGTGCCAGCAGGGAGGGGAGCAGCACAGATACGCAGTATTTT
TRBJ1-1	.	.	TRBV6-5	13	CASHPIGLTEAFF	TGTGCCAGCCACCCTATCGGTCTTACTGAAGCTTTCTTT
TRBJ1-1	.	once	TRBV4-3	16	CASSQDGGSVNTEAFF	TGCGCCAGCAGCCAAGATGGGGGGTCGGTGAACACTGAAGCTTTCTTT
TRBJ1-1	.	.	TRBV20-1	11	CSASQGHEAFF	TGCAGTGCTAGTCAGGGGCATGAAGCTTTCTTT
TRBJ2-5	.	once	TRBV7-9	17	CASSPRGGTVVAETQYF	TGTGCCAGCAGCCCCCGAGGGGGGACAGTTGTCGCAGAGACCCAGTACTTC
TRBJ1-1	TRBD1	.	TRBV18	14	CASSRQGVDTEAFF	TGTGCCAGCTCACGACAGGGTGTCGACACTGAAGCTTTCTTT
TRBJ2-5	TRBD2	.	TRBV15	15	CATSRGARGGETQYF	TGTGCCACCAGCAGAGGGGCGAGGGGAGGGGAGACCCAGTACTTC
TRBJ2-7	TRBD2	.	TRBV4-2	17	CASSQASSGGAHYEQYF	TGTGCCAGCAGCCAGGCCTCTAGCGGGGGGGCTCACTACGAGCAGTACTTC
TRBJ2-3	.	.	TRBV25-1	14	CASSFPGISDTQYF	TGTGCCAGCAGTTTTCCGGGAATCTCAGATACGCAGTATTTT
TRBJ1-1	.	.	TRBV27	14	CASSLEQANTEAFF	TGTGCCAGCAGTTTAGAGCAGGCGAACACTGAAGCTTTCTTT
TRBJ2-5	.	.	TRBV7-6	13	CASSSWSRETQYF	TGTGCCAGCAGCTCCTGGTCTAGGGAGACCCAGTACTTC
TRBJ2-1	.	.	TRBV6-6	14	CASTPGPLLDEQFF	TGTGCCAGCACCCCCGGTCCCCTGTTGGATGAGCAGTTCTTC
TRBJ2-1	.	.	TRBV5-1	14	CASSLVGPDNEQFF	TGCGCCAGCAGCTTGGTGGGCCCGGACAATGAGCAGTTCTTC
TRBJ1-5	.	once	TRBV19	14	CASETRDTNQPQHF	TGTGCCAGTGAAACCCGGGACACGAATCAGCCCCAGCATTTT
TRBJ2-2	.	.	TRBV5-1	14	CASSLGQSTGELFF	TGCGCCAGCAGCTTAGGACAAAGTACCGGGGAGCTGTTTTTT
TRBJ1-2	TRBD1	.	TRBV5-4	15	CASSLGQGAPYGYTF	TGTGCCAGCAGCTTGGGGCAGGGGGCTCCCTATGGCTACACCTTC
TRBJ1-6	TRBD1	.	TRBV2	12	CASRRTGSPLHF	TGTGCCAGCCGAAGGACAGGTTCACCCCTCCACTTT
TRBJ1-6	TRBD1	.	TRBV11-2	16	CASSLVQGGRGSPLHF	TGTGCCAGCAGCTTAGTTCAAGGAGGCAGGGGGTCACCCCTCCACTTT
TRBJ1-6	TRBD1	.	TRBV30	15	CAWSVGPGGNSPLHF	TGTGCCTGGAGTGTAGGGCCAGGGGGCAATTCACCCCTCCACTTT
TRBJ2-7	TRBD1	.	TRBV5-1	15	CASSSRTGPAYEQYF	TGCGCCAGCAGCTCGAGGACAGGGCCAGCCTACGAGCAGTACTTC
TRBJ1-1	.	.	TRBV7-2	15	CASSFNPGVNTEAFF	TGTGCCAGCAGCTTCAACCCCGGGGTGAACACTGAAGCTTTCTTT
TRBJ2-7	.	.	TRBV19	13	CASSIEVRYEQYF	TGTGCCAGTAGTATTGAGGTGCGCTACGAGCAGTACTTC
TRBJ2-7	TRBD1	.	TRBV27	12	CASGQGAYEQYF	TGTGCCAGCGGTCAGGGGGCCTACGAGCAGTACTTC
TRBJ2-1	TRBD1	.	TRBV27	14	CASSSGTGYNEQFF	TGTGCCAGCAGTTCCGGGACAGGGTACAATGAGCAGTTCTTC
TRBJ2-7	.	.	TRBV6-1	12	CASSARTDEQYF	TGTGCCAGCAGCGCAAGGACAGACGAGCAGTACTTC
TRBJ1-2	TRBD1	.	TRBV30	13	CAWSRGAGDGYTF	TGTGCCTGGAGCAGGGGGGCAGGGGATGGCTACACCTTC
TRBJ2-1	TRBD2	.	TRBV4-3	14	CASRPGLAGGGEFF	TGCGCCAGCAGACCCGGACTAGCGGGGGGAGGGGAGTTCTTC
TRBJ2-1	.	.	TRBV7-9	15	CASSPPKGMDNEQFF	TGTGCCAGCAGCCCCCCGAAGGGGATGGACAATGAGCAGTTCTTC
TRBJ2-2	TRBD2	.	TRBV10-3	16	CAISGSGGAYTGELFF	TGTGCCATCAGTGGTAGCGGGGGGGCGTACACCGGGGAGCTGTTTTTT
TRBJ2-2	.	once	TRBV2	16	CASTLLGGGYTGELFF	TGTGCCAGCACTCTTTTGGGCGGGGGCTACACCGGGGAGCTGTTTTTT
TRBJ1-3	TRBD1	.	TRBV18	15	CASSPRTGIGNTIYF	TGTGCCAGCTCACCCAGGACAGGGATTGGAAACACCATATATTTT
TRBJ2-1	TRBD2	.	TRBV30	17	CAWSVFFSSGGNNEQFF	TGTGCCTGGAGTGTGTTCTTCTCTAGCGGGGGGAACAATGAGCAGTTCTTC
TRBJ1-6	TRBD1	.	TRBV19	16	CASSITGQGADSPLHF	TGTGCCAGTAGTATAACGGGACAGGGGGCAGATTCACCCCTCCACTTT
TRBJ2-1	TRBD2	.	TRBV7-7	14	CASGPGLARGEQFF	TGTGCTAGCGGACCGGGACTAGCGAGGGGTGAGCAGTTCTTC
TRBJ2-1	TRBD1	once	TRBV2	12	CASRDRAHEQFF	TGTGCCAGCAGGGACAGGGCGCATGAGCAGTTCTTC
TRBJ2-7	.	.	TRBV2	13	CASSEVNFYEQYF	TGTGCCAGCAGTGAGGTGAACTTTTACGAGCAGTACTTC
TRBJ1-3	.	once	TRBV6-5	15	CASSPRTVSGNTIYF	TGTGCCAGCAGTCCCCGGACAGTCTCTGGAAACACCATATATTTT
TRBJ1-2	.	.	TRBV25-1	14	CASRPRGTNYGYTF	TGTGCCAGCAGACCTAGGGGGACTAACTATGGCTACACCTTC
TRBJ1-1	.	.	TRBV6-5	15	CASRLRGGAYTEAFF	TGTGCCAGCAGGCTTAGGGGGGGGGCGTACACTGAAGCTTTCTTT
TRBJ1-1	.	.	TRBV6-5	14	CASSYAGLRQEAFF	TGTGCCAGCAGTTATGCAGGTCTTCGACAAGAAGCTTTCTTT
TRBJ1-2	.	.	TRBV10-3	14	CAISRQATNYGYTF	TGTGCCATCAGTAGACAGGCGACTAACTATGGCTACACCTTC
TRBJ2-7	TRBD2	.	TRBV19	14	CASSIGRFSYEQYF	TGTGCCAGTAGTATCGGGAGGTTCTCCTACGAGCAGTACTTC